These T cell receptor beta chains were read from a single sample in a study of cytomegalovirus exposure and HLA in healthy donors. Measured with immunoSEQ multiplex PCR; TCRdb has only the in-frame clones, and not every one. The listing records about 64,000 clones. Material for sequencing was PBMCs. The origin of the receptors is a woman aged 18-35 years in good health and CMV-seronegative. Both conserved end residues are part of each CDR3. D genes are given only for firm matches.

v_gene	d_gene	j_gene	CDR3aa	CDR3nt
TRBV12-5	.	TRBJ1-2	CARGEAQSGYTF	TGTGCTAGGGGGGAGGCCCAAAGTGGCTACACCTTC
TRBV9	.	TRBJ2-5	CASSVDGRADETQYF	TGTGCCAGCAGCGTAGATGGCAGGGCGGATGAGACCCAGTACTTC
TRBV4-1	.	TRBJ2-1	CASSPEGRAHEQFF	TGCGCCAGCAGCCCGGAGGGCAGGGCCCATGAGCAGTTCTTC
TRBV6-1	TRBD2	TRBJ2-7	CASSDGGGYEQYF	TGTGCCAGCAGTGACGGCGGGGGGTATGAGCAGTACTTC
TRBV29-1	.	TRBJ2-6	CSVAKGAGANVLTF	TGCAGCGTAGCGAAGGGGGCTGGGGCCAACGTCCTGACTTTC
TRBV4-1	TRBD2	TRBJ2-4	CASSQGPIAGPRDIQYF	TGCGCCAGCAGCCAAGGCCCTATAGCGGGGCCCCGTGACATTCAGTACTTC
TRBV5-1	TRBD1	TRBJ1-1	CASSLVRTLTGVSTEAFF	TGCGCCAGCAGCTTGGTCCGAACTTTGACAGGGGTTAGCACTGAAGCTTTCTTT
TRBV6-1	TRBD1	TRBJ2-7	CASRGQLAYEQYF	TGTGCCAGCAGGGGACAGTTAGCCTACGAGCAGTACTTC
TRBV19	TRBD1	TRBJ1-1	CASYRQGALNTEAFF	TGTGCCAGCTATAGACAGGGGGCTTTGAACACTGAAGCTTTCTTT
TRBV9	TRBD2	TRBJ2-1	CASSVGTSGSYEQFF	TGTGCCAGCAGCGTAGGGACTAGCGGGAGCTATGAGCAGTTCTTC
TRBV6-1	TRBD1	TRBJ1-2	CASRWDRDGYTF	TGTGCCAGCAGATGGGACAGGGACGGCTACACCTTC
TRBV5-4	TRBD1	TRBJ2-1	CALQGAEYNEQFF	TGTGCCCTACAGGGGGCAGAGTACAATGAGCAGTTCTTC
TRBV18	TRBD1	TRBJ2-2	CASSQTGTGHKNTGELFF	TGTGCCAGCTCACAAACCGGGACAGGGCACAAGAACACCGGGGAGCTGTTTTTT
TRBV30	.	TRBJ1-5	CAWSGGNNQPQHF	TGTGCCTGGAGTGGGGGCAATAATCAGCCCCAGCATTTT
TRBV6-5	.	TRBJ1-2	CASSGNRLSNYGYTF	TGTGCCAGCAGTGGGAACAGGCTCTCTAACTATGGCTACACCTTC
TRBV5-1	TRBD2	TRBJ2-7	CASSLALAGLDEQYF	TGCGCCAGCAGCTTGGCCTTAGCGGGTCTGGACGAGCAGTACTTC
TRBV5-1	TRBD2	TRBJ2-7	CASSLGVGRVLSYEQYF	TGCGCCAGCAGCTTGGGTGTAGGGAGGGTACTGTCCTACGAGCAGTACTTC
TRBV30	.	TRBJ2-1	CAWSVGGTLNEQFF	TGTGCCTGGAGTGTCGGCGGAACTCTCAATGAGCAGTTCTTC
TRBV4-1	TRBD1	TRBJ1-2	CASSQVTGYYGYTF	TGCGCCAGCAGCCAAGTGACAGGGTACTATGGCTACACCTTC
TRBV4-1	.	TRBJ2-7	CASSQDGGLGHPTYEQYF	TGCGCCAGCAGCCAAGATGGGGGCCTGGGACATCCAACCTACGAGCAGTACTTC
TRBV11-3	TRBD1	TRBJ2-7	CASSTGQGTYEQYF	TGTGCCAGCAGCACCGGACAGGGAACCTACGAGCAGTACTTC
TRBV6-1	.	TRBJ2-5	CASSAVRGQETQYF	TGTGCCAGCAGTGCGGTCAGGGGACAAGAGACCCAGTACTTC
TRBV2	TRBD1	TRBJ1-1	CASSGQGTEAFF	TGTGCCAGCAGTGGACAGGGGACTGAAGCTTTCTTT
TRBV5-1	.	TRBJ1-4	CASGSGNEKLFF	TGCGCCAGCGGGAGCGGTAATGAAAAACTGTTTTTT
TRBV30	.	TRBJ1-3	CAWTTGSSSGNTIYF	TGTGCCTGGACTACAGGGTCCTCCTCTGGAAACACCATATATTTT
TRBV5-4	.	TRBJ2-7	CASADGLTYEQYF	TGTGCCAGCGCTGATGGGCTTACCTACGAGCAGTACTTC
TRBV7-2	TRBD1	TRBJ1-5	CASSLAGDRGSQPQHF	TGTGCCAGCAGCTTAGCAGGGGACAGGGGCAGTCAGCCCCAGCATTTT
TRBV7-9	TRBD2	TRBJ2-5	CASNSGGETQYF	TGTGCCAGCAATTCGGGGGGGGAGACCCAGTACTTC